This T cell receptor beta chain was recovered during a study of OX40 agonist ivuxolimab in advanced cancers. Clones were sequenced by immunoSEQ multiplex PCR, and TCRdb holds only the in-frame ones, with some missing. The data contain 45,000 to 60,000 clones, more than 85% of them singletons. General study findings and limits: The work left the antigen specificity of expanded peripheral T cells undetermined.

V lost 2 bases to trimming and J lost 3 bases; unmatched junction nucleotides: 3. The CDR3 spans 15 residues. Germline loops: CDR1 SGHTA, CDR2 FQGNSA. Comments on this clone: What it binds is unknown.

This TCR derives from an adult with an advanced solid tumor such as melanoma, head and neck, liver or kidney cancer. The sample was CD4+ or CD8+ T cells sorted from blood, taken in a trial of the OX40 agonist ivuxolimab. The chain has TRBV7-2 and TRBJ2-3, with TRBD2 matching 9 bases. CDR3 nucleotide sequence: TGTGCCAGCAGCTTAATGCGGGGGGGGACAGATACGCAGTATTTT. Its protein product is CASSLMRGGTDTQYF.